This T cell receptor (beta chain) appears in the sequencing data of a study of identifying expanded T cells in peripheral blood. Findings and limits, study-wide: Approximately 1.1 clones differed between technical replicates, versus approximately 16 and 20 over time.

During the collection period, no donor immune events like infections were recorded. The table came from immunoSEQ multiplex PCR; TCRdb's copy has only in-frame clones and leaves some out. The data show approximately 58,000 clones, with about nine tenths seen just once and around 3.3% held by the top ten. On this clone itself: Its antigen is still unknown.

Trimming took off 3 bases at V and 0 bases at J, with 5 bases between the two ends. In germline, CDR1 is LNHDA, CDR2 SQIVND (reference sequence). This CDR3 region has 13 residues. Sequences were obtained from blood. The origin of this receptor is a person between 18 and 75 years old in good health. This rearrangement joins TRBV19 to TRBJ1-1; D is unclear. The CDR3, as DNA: TGTGCCAGTAGTATGACCCTGAACACTGAAGCTTTCTTT. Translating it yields CASSMTLNTEAFF. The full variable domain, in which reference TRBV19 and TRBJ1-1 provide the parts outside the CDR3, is DGGITQSPKYLFRKEGQNVTLSCEQNLNHDAMYWYRQDPGQGLRLIYYSQIVNDFQKGDIAEGYSVSREKKESFPLTVTSAQKNPTAFYLCASSMTLNTEAFFGQGTRLTVV.